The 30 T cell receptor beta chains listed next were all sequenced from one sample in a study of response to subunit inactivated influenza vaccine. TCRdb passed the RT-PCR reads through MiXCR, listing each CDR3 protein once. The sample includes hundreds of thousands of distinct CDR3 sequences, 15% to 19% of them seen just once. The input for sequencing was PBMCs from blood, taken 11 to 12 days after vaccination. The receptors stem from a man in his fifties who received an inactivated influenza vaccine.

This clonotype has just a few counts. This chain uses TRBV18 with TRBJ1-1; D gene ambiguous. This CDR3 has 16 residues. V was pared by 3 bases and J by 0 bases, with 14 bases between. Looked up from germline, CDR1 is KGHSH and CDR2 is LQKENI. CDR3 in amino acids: CASSPAPTAVNTEAFF. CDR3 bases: TGTGCCAGCTCACCCGCTCCCACGGCGGTGAACACTGAAGCTTTCTTT.

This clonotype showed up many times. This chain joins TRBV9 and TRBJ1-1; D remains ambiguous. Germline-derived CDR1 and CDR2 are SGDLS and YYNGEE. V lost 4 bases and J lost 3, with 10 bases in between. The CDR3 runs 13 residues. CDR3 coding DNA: TGTGCCAGCAGCTCTAACCTAGACACTGAAGCTTTCTTT. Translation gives CASSSNLDTEAFF. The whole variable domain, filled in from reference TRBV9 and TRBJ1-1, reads DSGVTQTPKHLITATGQRVTLRCSPRSGDLSVYWYQQSLDQGLQFLIQYYNGEERAKGNILERFSAQQFPDLHSELNLSSLELGDSALYFCASSSNLDTEAFFGQGTRLTVV.

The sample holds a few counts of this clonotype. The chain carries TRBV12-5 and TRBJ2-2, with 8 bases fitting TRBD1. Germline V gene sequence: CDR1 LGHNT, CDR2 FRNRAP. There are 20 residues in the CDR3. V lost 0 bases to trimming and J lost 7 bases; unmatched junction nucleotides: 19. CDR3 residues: CASGLVVWTGTSLEGGELFF. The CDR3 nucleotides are TGTGCTAGTGGTTTGGTAGTTTGGACAGGGACATCACTGGAGGGCGGGGAGCTGTTTTTT.

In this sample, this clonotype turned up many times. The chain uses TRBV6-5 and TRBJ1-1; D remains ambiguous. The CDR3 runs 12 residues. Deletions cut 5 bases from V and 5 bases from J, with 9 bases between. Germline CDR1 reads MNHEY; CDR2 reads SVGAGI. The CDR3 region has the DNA TGTGCCAGCAGTACTCCTGGGACTGAAGCTTTCTTT. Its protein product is CASSTPGTEAFF.

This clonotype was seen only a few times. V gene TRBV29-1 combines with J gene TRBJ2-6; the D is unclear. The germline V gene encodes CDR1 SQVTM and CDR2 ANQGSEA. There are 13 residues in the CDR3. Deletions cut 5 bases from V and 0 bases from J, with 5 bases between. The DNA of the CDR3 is TGCAGCGTTCAAAGCTCTGGGGCCAACGTCCTGACTTTC. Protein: CSVQSSGANVLTF.

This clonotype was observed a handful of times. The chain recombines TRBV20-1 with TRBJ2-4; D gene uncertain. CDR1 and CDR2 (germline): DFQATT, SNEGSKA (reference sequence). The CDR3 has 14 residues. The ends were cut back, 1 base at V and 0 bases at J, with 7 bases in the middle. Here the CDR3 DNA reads TGCAGTGCTAGAGGGAAGGTAGCCAAAAACATTCAGTACTTC. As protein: CSARGKVAKNIQYF.

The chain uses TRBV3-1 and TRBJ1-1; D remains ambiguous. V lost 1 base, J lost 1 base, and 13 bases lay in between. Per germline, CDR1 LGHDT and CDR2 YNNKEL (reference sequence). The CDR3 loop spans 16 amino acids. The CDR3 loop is CASSQVRLSANTEAFF. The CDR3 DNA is TGTGCCAGCAGCCAAGTCAGGCTGTCGGCGAACACTGAAGCTTTCTTT. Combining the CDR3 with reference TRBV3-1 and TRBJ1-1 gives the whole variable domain DTAVSQTPKYLVTQMGNDKSIKCEQNLGHDTMYWYKQDSKKFLKIMFSYNNKELIINETVPNRFSPKSPDKAHLNLHINSLELGDSAVYFCASSQVRLSANTEAFFGQGTRLTVV.

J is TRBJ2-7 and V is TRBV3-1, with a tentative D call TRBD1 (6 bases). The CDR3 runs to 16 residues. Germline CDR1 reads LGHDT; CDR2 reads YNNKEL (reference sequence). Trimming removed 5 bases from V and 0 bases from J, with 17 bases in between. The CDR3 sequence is CASSFQGGGFSYEQYF. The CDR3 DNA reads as TGTGCCAGCAGCTTCCAAGGGGGTGGTTTCTCCTACGAGCAGTACTTC.

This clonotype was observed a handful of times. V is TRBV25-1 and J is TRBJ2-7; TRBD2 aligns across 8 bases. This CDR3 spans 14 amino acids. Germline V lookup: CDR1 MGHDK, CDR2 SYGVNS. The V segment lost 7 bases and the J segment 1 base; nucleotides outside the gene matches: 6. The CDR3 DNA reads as TGTGCCAGCAACGGGCGGGGGGCATCCTACGAGCAGTACTTC. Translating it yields CASNGRGASYEQYF.

CDR3 nucleotides: TGTGCCAGCAGTCCCCCGACAGGGTACTCTGGGGCCAACGTCCTGACTTTC. The encoded protein is CASSPPTGYSGANVLTF. The chain has TRBV12-3 or TRBV12-4 and TRBJ2-6; 7 bases match TRBD1. With 5 bases clipped from V and 0 bases from J, the junction kept 7 bases outside the gene matches. The CDR3 has 17 amino acids.

In DNA, the CDR3 is TGTGCCAGCAGCCATGCCACGGCGGGTTATTACAATGAGCAGTTCTTC. Translated, it gives CASSHATAGYYNEQFF. The chain links TRBV4-2 to TRBJ2-1; TRBD2 is a possible D gene (5 bases). Germline V gene data show CDR1 as LGHNA and CDR2 as YNFKEQ. V shed 3 bases and J shed 4 bases, with 16 bases lying between them. The CDR3 is made up of 16 amino acids.

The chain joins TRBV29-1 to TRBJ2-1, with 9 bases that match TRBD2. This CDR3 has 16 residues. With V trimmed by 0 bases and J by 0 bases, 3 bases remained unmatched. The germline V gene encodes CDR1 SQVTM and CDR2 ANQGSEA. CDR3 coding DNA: TGCAGCGTTGAAGAGAGCGGGAGGTTCTCCTACAATGAGCAGTTCTTC. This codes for CSVEESGRFSYNEQFF.

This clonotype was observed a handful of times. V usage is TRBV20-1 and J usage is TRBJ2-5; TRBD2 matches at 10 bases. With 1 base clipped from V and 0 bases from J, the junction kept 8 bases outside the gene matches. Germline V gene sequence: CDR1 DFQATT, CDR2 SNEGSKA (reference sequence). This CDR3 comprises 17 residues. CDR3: CSARVGVLAGYQETQYF. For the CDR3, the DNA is TGCAGTGCTAGAGTTGGGGTACTAGCGGGGTACCAAGAGACCCAGTACTTC.

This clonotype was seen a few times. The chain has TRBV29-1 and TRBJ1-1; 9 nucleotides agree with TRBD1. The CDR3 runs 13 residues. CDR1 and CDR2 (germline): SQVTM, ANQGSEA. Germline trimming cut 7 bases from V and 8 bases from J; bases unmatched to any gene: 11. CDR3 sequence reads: CSAQGQGVREAFF. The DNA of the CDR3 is TGCAGCGCCCAGGGACAGGGTGTTCGAGAAGCTTTCTTT.

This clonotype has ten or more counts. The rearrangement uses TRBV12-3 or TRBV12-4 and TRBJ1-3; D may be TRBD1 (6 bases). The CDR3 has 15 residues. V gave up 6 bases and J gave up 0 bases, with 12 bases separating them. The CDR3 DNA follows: TGTGCCAGCAGGCGGGACACCCACTCTGGAAACACCATATATTTT. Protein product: CASRRDTHSGNTIYF.

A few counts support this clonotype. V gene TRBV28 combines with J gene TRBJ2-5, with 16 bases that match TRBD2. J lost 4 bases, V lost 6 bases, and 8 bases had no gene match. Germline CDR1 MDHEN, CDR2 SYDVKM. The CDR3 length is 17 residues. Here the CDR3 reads CASSTGTSGRAGETQYF. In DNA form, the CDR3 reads TGTGCCAGCAGCACGGGGACTAGCGGGAGGGCCGGAGAGACCCAGTACTTC.

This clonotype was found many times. The CDR3, as DNA: TGCGCCAGCAGCATAAAAGGAGGGGGAGAGACCCAGTACTTC. It specifies CASSIKGGGETQYF. The rearrangement uses TRBV5-1 and TRBJ2-5; D might be TRBD1 or TRBD2, each matching 6 bases. CDR1 SGHRS and CDR2 YFSETQ come from the germline V gene. The V end lost 4 bases, the J end lost 4 bases, and 14 bases lay between the germline ends. This CDR3 has 14 residues.

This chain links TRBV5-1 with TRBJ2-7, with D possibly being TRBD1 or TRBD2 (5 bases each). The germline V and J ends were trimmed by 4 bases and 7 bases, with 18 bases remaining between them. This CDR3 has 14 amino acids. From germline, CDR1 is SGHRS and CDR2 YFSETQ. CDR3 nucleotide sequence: TGCGCCAGCAGCGGGGGACCGGGACCTGGAGAGCAGTACTTC. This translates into CASSGGPGPGEQYF.

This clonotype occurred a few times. CDR3 sequence (DNA): TGTGCCTGGAGCAGGGCGAACACTGAAGCTTTCTTT. Encoded protein: CAWSRANTEAFF. The chain recombines TRBV30 with TRBJ1-1; D perhaps matches TRBD1 (5 bases). V was pared by 3 bases and J by 1 base, with 6 bases between. The CDR3 runs 12 residues. Germline V gene lookup returns CDR1 GTSNPN and CDR2 SVGIG (reference sequence).

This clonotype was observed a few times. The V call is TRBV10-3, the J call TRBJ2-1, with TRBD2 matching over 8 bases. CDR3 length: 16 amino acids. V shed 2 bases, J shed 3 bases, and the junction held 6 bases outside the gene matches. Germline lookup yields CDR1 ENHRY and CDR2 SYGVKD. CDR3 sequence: CAISEPAGEGYNEQFF. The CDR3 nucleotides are TGTGCCATCAGTGAGCCAGCGGGAGAGGGCTACAATGAGCAGTTCTTC.

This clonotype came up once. CDR3 region: CASSPPGVRGRVYEQYF. The CDR3 region has the DNA TGTGCCAGCAGCCCGCCTGGGGTCAGGGGGCGTGTTTACGAGCAGTACTTC. The chain links TRBV21-1 to TRBJ2-7; the table names TRBD1, a call not compared with the DNA. TRBV21-1 is recorded as a pseudogene. The CDR3 loop spans 17 amino acids.

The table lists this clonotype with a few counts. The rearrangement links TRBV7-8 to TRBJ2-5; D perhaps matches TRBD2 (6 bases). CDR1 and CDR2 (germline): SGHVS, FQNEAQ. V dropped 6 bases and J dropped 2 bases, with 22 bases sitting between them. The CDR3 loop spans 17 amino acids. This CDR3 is CASRPPTAGPLQETQYF. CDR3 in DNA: TGTGCCAGCAGGCCACCCACAGCGGGTCCATTACAAGAGACCCAGTACTTC.

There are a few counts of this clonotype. CDR3 protein: CASSQLFEQFF. In DNA form, the CDR3 reads TGTGCCAGCAGCCAACTCTTCGAGCAGTTCTTC. J is TRBJ2-1 and V is TRBV3-1, with D hard to call. Trimming left V 2 bases short and J 10 bases short, with 6 bases between. The CDR3 has 11 residues. Germline V CDR1 and CDR2: LGHDT, YNNKEL (reference sequence).

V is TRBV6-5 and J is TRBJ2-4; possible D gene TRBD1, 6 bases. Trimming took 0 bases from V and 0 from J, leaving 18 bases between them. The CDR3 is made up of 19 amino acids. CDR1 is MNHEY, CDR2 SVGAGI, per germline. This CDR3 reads CASSYSTGSRSLAKNIQYF. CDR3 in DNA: TGTGCCAGCAGTTACTCGACAGGAAGCAGGTCCCTAGCCAAAAACATTCAGTACTTC.

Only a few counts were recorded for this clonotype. CDR3 in amino acids: CASSATGSKNIQYF. CDR3 coding DNA: TGTGCCAGCAGTGCGACAGGGAGCAAAAACATTCAGTACTTC. The chain joins TRBV28 to TRBJ2-4; TRBD1 matches 7 bases. Germline V lookup: CDR1 MDHEN, CDR2 SYDVKM. CDR3 size: 14 residues. The V segment lost 5 bases and the J segment 3 bases; nucleotides outside the gene matches: 4.

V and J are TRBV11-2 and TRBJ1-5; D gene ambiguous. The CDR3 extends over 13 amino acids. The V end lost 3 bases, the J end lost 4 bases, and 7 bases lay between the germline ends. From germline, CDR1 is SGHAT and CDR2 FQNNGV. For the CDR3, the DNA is TGTGCCAGCAGCTTGTTCCTTAATCAGCCCCAGCATTTT. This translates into CASSLFLNQPQHF.

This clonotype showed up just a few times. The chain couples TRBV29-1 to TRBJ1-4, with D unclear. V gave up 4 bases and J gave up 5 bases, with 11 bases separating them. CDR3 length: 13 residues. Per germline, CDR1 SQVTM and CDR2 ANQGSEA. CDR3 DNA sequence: TGCAGCGTTGGGGAGGCTCTGAATGAAAAACTGTTTTTT. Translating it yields CSVGEALNEKLFF. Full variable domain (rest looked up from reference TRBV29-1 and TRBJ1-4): SAVISQKPSRDICQRGTSLTIQCQVDSQVTMMFWYRQQPGQSLTLIATANQGSEATYESGFVIDKFPISRPNLTFSTLTVSNMSPEDSSIYLCSVGEALNEKLFFGSGTQLSVL.

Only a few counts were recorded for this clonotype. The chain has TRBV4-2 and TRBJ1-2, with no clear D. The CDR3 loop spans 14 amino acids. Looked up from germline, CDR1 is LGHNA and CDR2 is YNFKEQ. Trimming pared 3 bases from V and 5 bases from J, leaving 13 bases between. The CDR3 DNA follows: TGTGCCAGCAGCCACGCGCGAGAAAGATATGGCTACACCTTC. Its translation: CASSHARERYGYTF.

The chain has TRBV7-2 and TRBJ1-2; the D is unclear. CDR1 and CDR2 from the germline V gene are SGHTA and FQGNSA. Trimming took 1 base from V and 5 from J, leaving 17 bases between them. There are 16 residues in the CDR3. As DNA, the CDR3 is TGTGCCAGCAGCTTAGTTCAGACCGCGAAGATTTATGGCTACACCTTC. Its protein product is CASSLVQTAKIYGYTF.

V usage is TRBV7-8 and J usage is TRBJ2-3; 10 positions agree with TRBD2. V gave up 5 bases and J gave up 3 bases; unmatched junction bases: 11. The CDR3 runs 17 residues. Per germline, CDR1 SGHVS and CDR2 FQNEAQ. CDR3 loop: CASSPESGLAETDTQYF. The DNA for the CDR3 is TGTGCCAGCAGCCCCGAAAGTGGACTAGCGGAAACAGATACGCAGTATTTT.